The clone carrying this T cell receptor beta chain was seen a few times. The antigen is not known. The second PCR ran roughly 7 to 11 cycles with a sample-barcoded 5' primer and J-beta primers. TCRdb ran MiXCR on the 5' RACE reads and lists one entry per CDR3 protein. This table holds 1.5 million to 2 million distinct CDR3 sequences, 28% found once. Germline values: CDR1 SQVTM, CDR2 ANQGSEA. The CDR3 has 12 residues. The source of the sample is a study of blood T cells in healthy people across ages. Points from the study as a whole: When set beside aged donors, long-lived donors presented more naive CD4+ cells and higher diversity.

The chain employs TRBV29-1 and TRBJ2-7; perhaps TRBD1 as D (7 bases). This receptor was taken from a woman between 25 and 40 years old in good health. The specimen was blood. CDR3 sequence reads: CRVRPGGGEQYF. CDR3 nucleotide sequence: TGCAGGGTAAGGCCAGGGGGAGGCGAGCAGTACTTC.